This T cell receptor (beta chain) was identified during a study of shared clonotypes between healthy human individuals. Notes on the study in general: Some clonotypes were shared by all four sorted-subset donors, while others were not shared. The non-shared ones had lower generation probabilities than the shared ones.

Samples underwent the assay at deep level. Sequenced by immunoSEQ multiplex PCR; TCRdb stores in-frame clones only, minus some. The data contain a few hundred thousand clones, 60% to 70% of them singletons. The germline V gene encodes CDR1 MNHEY and CDR2 SVGAGI. Trimming cost V 6 bases and J 2 bases; bases outside gene matches: 3. The CDR3 has 14 amino acids. Concerning this clone itself: Its cognate antigen is unknown.

This TCR was sampled from a man between 25 and 39 years old in good health. The material sequenced was memory CD4+ T cells sorted from blood. As to subset: CD45RA-negative fraction. V is TRBV6-5 and J is TRBJ2-3; 9 bases line up with TRBD2. CDR3: CASRRGGDTDTQYF. CDR3 nucleotides: TGTGCCAGCAGGCGGGGGGGAGACACAGATACGCAGTATTTT.